This T cell receptor beta chain stems from a study of CXCR3-negative and CXCR3-positive naive CD8 T cells. The method, 5' RACE with UMI labels, was used to prepare the TRB cDNA libraries. With the 5' RACE reads reprocessed, TCRdb shows one record per CDR3 protein and no DNA. This table holds around 40,000 distinct CDR3 sequences. The origin of this receptor is a human donor in good health. Some clones in this sample may be carry-over from other donors' samples. The sample was memory CD8+ T cells from blood.

The CDR3 loop reads CASSFLGNTDTQYF. The chain carries TRBV7-3 and TRBJ2-3. The CDR3 spans 14 residues. The germline V gene has CDR1 SGHTA and CDR2 FQGTGA.